This T cell receptor beta chain was sequenced during a study of vaccination effects on CD4 cells after COVID-19. Study-wide context: The median interval between the second dose and post-vaccine sampling was 72 days.

With regard to this clone: No antigen is known for it.

After expansion with viral peptide pools in the ViraFEST assay, antigen-specific CD4+ T cells were sequenced. Subsequent to a culture period of about ten days, CD4+ T cells were isolated. Two-dose BNT162b2 or mRNA-1273 vaccination was given to participants. Cultivation was performed at a few million PBMC per well with roughly 9.2 IU/ml IL-2 and 10 ug/ml peptides added. This table comes from immunoSEQ multiplex PCR, and its TCRdb copy is limited to in-frame clones, with some not included. There are roughly 70,000 clones in the sample; under 85% occur only once, and approximately 0.95% lies in the top ten. The CDR3 runs to 14 residues. Trimming removed 2 bases from V and 3 bases from J; junction bases left unmatched: 3. Germline V gene data show CDR1 as MDHEN and CDR2 as SYDVKM. Study results and limitations: Convalescent patients in the study were few, and early post-infection timepoints were absent. In the late period after vaccination, infection- and vaccine-induced clones contracted markedly.

The material was CD4+ T cells from PBMCs cultured with HCoV-OC43 spike peptides, obtained after COVID-19 vaccination. As to subset: HCoV-OC43 spike overlapping peptide pool stimulation. The receptor comes from a human donor who received a COVID-19 vaccine. The chain recombines TRBV28 with TRBJ2-5, with 7 bases matching TRBD1. The CDR3, as DNA: TGTGCCAGCAGTTTAAGGACAGGCAAAGAGACCCAGTACTTC. Protein sequence: CASSLRTGKETQYF.